This TCR delta chain was recorded in a study of Vδ1+ human thymocytes. To note about this clone: As yet, its antigen is unknown.

In germline, CDR1 is TSWWSYY, CDR2 QGS. The CDR3 has 15 amino acids. Between the trimmed V and J ends, which lost 2 bases and 0 bases, there was a span of 10 bases. Thymocytes were sorted as CD3+ TCRVdelta1+ TCRVdelta2- after alphabeta T cell depletion. General observations from the study: Thymic TRG and TRD repertoires appeared highly polyclonal. Many TRG clonotypes were shared between donors; TRD repertoires were essentially private. The authors advised highly purified populations and single-cell validation. Despite high sort purity, about 20% of thymic T cell receptor delta sequences were Vdelta2.

The template was reverse-transcribed extracted RNA. CDR3 amplicons came from multiplex PCR with pooled V-gene forward and constant-region reverse primers. TCRdb used CATT to re-call clones from the multiplex PCR reads. The repertoire holds about 25,000 delta-chain clones, with 25% to 30% as singletons. The TCR was taken from a boy younger than two who had congenital heart surgery. V gene TRDV1 combines with J gene TRDJ1, with D hard to call. The sample comprised Vdelta1+ gamma-delta thymocytes from the thymus. Regarding subset: FACS-sorted CD3+ TCRalphabeta- TCRVdelta1+ TCRVdelta2- thymocytes. The CDR3 loop is CALGEFRWYTDKLIF. The CDR3 coding sequence is TGTGCTCTTGGGGAATTTAGGTGGTACACCGATAAACTCATCTTT.